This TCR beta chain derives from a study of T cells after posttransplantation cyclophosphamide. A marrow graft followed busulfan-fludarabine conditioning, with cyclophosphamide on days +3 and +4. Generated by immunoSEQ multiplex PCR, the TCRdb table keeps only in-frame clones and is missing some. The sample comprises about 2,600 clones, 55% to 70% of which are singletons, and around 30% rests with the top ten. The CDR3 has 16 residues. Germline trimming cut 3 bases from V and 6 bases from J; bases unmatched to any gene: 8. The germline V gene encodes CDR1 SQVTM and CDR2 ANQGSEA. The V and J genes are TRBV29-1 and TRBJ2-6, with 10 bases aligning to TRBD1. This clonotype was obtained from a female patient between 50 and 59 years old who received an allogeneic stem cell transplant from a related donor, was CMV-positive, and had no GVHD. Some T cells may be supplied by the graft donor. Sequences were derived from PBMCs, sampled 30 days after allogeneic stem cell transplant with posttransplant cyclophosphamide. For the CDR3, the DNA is TGCAGCGTTGAGTCCGGGACAGGGGATACGGCCAACGTCCTGACTTTC. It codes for CSVESGTGDTANVLTF.